This T cell receptor (beta chain) was recovered during a study of identical twins. Trimming removed 5 bases from V and 6 bases from J; junction bases left unmatched: 6. The CDR3 length is 14 residues. One entry per CDR3 protein results from TCRdb running MiXCR on the 5' RACE reads. The data show 1,800,000 or so distinct CDR3 sequences, under 35% seen once. The chain is built from TRBV12-3 or TRBV12-4 and TRBJ2-1, with 8 bases identical to TRBD1. The sequenced material came from cord blood. The TCR was taken from a newborn girl in good health. The CDR3 region is CASSRDRTSNEQFF. CDR3 DNA: TGTGCCAGCAGTCGGGACAGGACCAGCAATGAGCAGTTCTTC.